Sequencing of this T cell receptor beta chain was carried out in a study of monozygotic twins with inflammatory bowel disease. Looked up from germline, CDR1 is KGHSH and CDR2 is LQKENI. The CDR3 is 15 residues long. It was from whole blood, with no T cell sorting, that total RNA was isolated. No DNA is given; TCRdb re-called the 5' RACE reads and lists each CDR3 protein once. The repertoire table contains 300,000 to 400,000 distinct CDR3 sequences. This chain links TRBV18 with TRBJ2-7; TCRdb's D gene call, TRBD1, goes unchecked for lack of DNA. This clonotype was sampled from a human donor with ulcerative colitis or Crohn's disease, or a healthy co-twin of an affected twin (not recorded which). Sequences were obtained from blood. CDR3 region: CASSPPGQGSLEQYF.